Listed here are 31 T cell receptor beta chains from one sample, sequenced in a study of cytomegalovirus exposure and HLA in healthy donors (dated by TCRdb to about 2017). The library relied on the immunoSEQ multiplex PCR assay. A mixture of 60 forward primers for TCR Vbeta segments and 13 reverse primers for TCR Jbeta segments was used in the multiplex PCR. Sourced from immuneACCESS, this table was stored by TCRdb with only in-frame sequences that have V and J called. A share of the clones is absent; for the studies checked, an unresolved V gene accounts for under half, and the remainder has no known explanation. The sample contains hundreds of thousands of clones, roughly 83% of them found a single time. Roughly 0.7% of the sample rests with the top ten. The sequenced sample was PBMCs. Receptors originate from a boy between 2 and 15 years old in good health and CMV-seronegative.

The rearrangement uses TRBV7-3 and TRBJ1-1; D unclear. V was shortened by 5 bases and J by 1 base, with 20 bases between the two germline ends. The CDR3 covers 17 residues. Per germline, CDR1 SGHTA and CDR2 FQGTGA. The CDR3 is CASSPLPSRSPNTEAFF. CDR3 nucleotide sequence: TGTGCCAGCAGCCCCCTGCCCTCCCGGAGCCCGAACACTGAAGCTTTCTTT.

The chain uses TRBV2 and TRBJ2-7, with 8 bases aligning to TRBD2. Germline V gene sequence: CDR1 SNHLY, CDR2 FYNNEI. The trim removed 5 bases at V and 6 bases at J, leaving 12 bases unmatched. The CDR3 sequence is 15 residues long. The CDR3 spells CASSPGAGAPLEQYF. The CDR3 coding sequence is TGTGCCAGCAGTCCAGGAGCGGGAGCCCCCCTCGAGCAGTACTTC.

CDR3 nucleotide sequence: TGTGCCATAACCTACGAGCAGTACTTC. Residues: CAITYEQYF. V usage is TRBV19 and J usage is TRBJ2-7; D is uncertain. Per the germline V gene, CDR1 is LNHDA and CDR2 is SQIVND (reference sequence). CDR3 size: 9 residues. Trimming removed 10 bases at V and 2 bases at J, with 3 bases between. The full variable domain, rest sourced from reference TRBV19 and TRBJ2-7, is DGGITQSPKYLFRKEGQNVTLSCEQNLNHDAMYWYRQDPGQGLRLIYYSQIVNDFQKGDIAEGYSVSREKKESFPLTVTSAQKNPTAFYLCAITYEQYFGPGTRLTVT.

The J gene is TRBJ1-1, the V gene TRBV6-5; D unresolved. The germline gives CDR1 MNHEY, CDR2 SVGAGI. With 4 bases removed from V and 0 bases from J, the gap between germline ends came to 6 bases. The CDR3 contains 13 residues. The CDR3 bases are TGTGCCAGCAGTTTCAACATGAACACTGAAGCTTTCTTT. Encoded protein: CASSFNMNTEAFF.

The V gene is TRBV27, the J gene TRBJ2-3; 15 bases are shared with TRBD2. The CDR3 covers 17 residues. With V trimmed by 1 base and J by 2 bases, 1 base remained unmatched. The germline V gene encodes CDR1 MNHEY and CDR2 SMNVEV (reference sequence). The CDR3 DNA reads as TGTGCCAGCAGTTTATGGACTAGCGGGGGGGCCACAGATACGCAGTATTTT. This codes for CASSLWTSGGATDTQYF.

This chain connects TRBV5-4 to TRBJ2-7, with unresolved D. V lost 2 bases, J lost 2 bases, and 8 bases lay in between. The germline CDR1 and CDR2 sequences are SGHNT and YYREEE (reference sequence). CDR3 length: 13 residues. CDR3: CASSFGGPYEQYF. The CDR3 region has the DNA TGTGCCAGCAGCTTTGGTGGGCCCTACGAGCAGTACTTC.

The V and J genes are TRBV9 and TRBJ2-4, with D maybe TRBD1 (5 bases). Germline lookup yields CDR1 SGDLS and CDR2 YYNGEE. The CDR3 extends over 16 amino acids. V lost 3 bases and J 7 bases, leaving 20 bases between the germline ends. CDR3 sequence reads: CASSGDLGAGRNIQYF. CDR3 DNA: TGTGCCAGCAGCGGCGACCTTGGGGCAGGGCGGAACATTCAGTACTTC.

The J gene is TRBJ2-7, the V gene TRBV5-6, with 13 positions matching TRBD2. The germline V gene has CDR1 SGHDT and CDR2 YYEEEE. The ends lost 0 bases at V and 2 bases at J; junction bases unmatched: 2. CDR3 length: 16 residues. The CDR3 spells CASSLGTSGSPYEQYF. In DNA, the CDR3 is TGTGCCAGCAGCTTGGGGACTAGCGGGAGCCCCTACGAGCAGTACTTC.

The rearrangement links TRBV9 to TRBJ2-3; the match to TRBD2 covers 8 bases. J lost 1 base, V lost 3 bases, and 13 bases had no gene match. CDR1 and CDR2 from the germline V gene are SGDLS and YYNGEE. The CDR3 spans 18 residues. This CDR3 reads CASSGPTTGGQGTDTQYF. The CDR3 bases are TGTGCCAGCAGCGGACCTACCACGGGGGGGCAAGGCACAGATACGCAGTATTTT.

In its sample, this clone was seen once. The chain uses TRBV11-2 and TRBJ2-5, with a weak D call TRBD2 (6 bases). This CDR3 spans 15 amino acids. With 5 bases removed from V and 5 bases from J, the gap between germline ends came to 18 bases. Germline CDR1 is SGHAT and CDR2 is FQNNGV. CDR3 protein: CASSLDYPGVETQYF. The CDR3 coding sequence is TGTGCCAGCAGCCTCGACTACCCGGGAGTGGAGACCCAGTACTTC.

The genes are TRBV18 and TRBJ2-1, with TRBD2 identical over 11 bases. The length of the CDR3 is 15 residues. Trimming cost V 8 bases and J 0 bases; bases outside gene matches: 3. Looked up from germline, CDR1 is KGHSH and CDR2 is LQKENI. The CDR3 nucleotides are TGTGCCAGCAGAACTAGCGGGAGCTCCTACAATGAGCAGTTCTTC. Its translation is CASRTSGSSYNEQFF.

The chain combines TRBV28 with TRBJ2-2, with no clear D. The length of the CDR3 is 13 residues. Germline CDR1 is MDHEN and CDR2 is SYDVKM. Trimming removed 5 bases from V and 6 bases from J, with 10 bases in between. The CDR3 DNA follows: TGTGCCAGCAGTCCCCCACGGGCCGGGGAGCTGTTTTTT. Its protein product is CASSPPRAGELFF.

This rearrangement joins TRBV9 to TRBJ1-4; D is perhaps TRBD1 (6 bases). Trimming took off 4 bases at V and 0 bases at J, with 16 bases between the two ends. The CDR3 sequence is 17 residues long. CDR1 is SGDLS, CDR2 YYNGEE, per germline. CDR3 protein: CASSPRGPGATNEKLFF. In nucleotides, the CDR3 is TGTGCCAGCAGCCCCAGGGGTCCTGGGGCAACTAATGAAAAACTGTTTTTT.

For this clone: An end of the junction does not agree with germline; a read error may underlie this. The rearrangement uses TRBV25-1 and TRBJ1-1; TRBD1 might be the D (5 bases). Germline V CDR1 and CDR2: MGHDK, SYGVNS. The CDR3 spans 11 residues. CDR3 DNA sequence: TGTGCGAGCAGGCGGACAAGTGAAGCTTTCTTT. It is translated as CASRRTSEAFF. Full variable domain (rest looked up from reference TRBV25-1 and TRBJ1-1): EADIYQTPRYLVIGTGKKITLECSQTMGHDKMYWYQQDPGMELHLIHYSYGVNSTEKGDLSSESTVSRIRTEHFPLTLESARPSHTSQYLCASRRTSEAFFGQGTRLTVV.

V and J are TRBV10-3 and TRBJ1-6; TRBD1 matches at 10 bases. V lost 2 bases and J lost 8; bases outside the gene matches: 3. The CDR3 spans 15 residues. Germline V CDR1 and CDR2: ENHRY, SYGVKD. The CDR3, as DNA: TGTGCCATCAGTGAGGGGACAGGGGAAGATTCACCCCTCCACTTT. This codes for CAISEGTGEDSPLHF.

The V and J genes are TRBV9 and TRBJ1-1; no firm D call. CDR3 length equals 16 residues. Trimming cost V 0 bases and J 1 base, with 13 bases left between them. Germline CDR1 reads SGDLS; CDR2 reads YYNGEE. CDR3: CASSVARGGRNTEAFF. The DNA for the CDR3 is TGTGCCAGCAGCGTAGCTCGGGGAGGGCGGAACACTGAAGCTTTCTTT.

V and J are TRBV2 and TRBJ2-2; D uncertain. This CDR3 is built from 12 residues. The germline V and J ends were trimmed by 5 bases and 5 bases, with 6 bases remaining between them. The germline gives CDR1 SNHLY, CDR2 FYNNEI. Here the CDR3 DNA reads TGTGCCAGCAGTAAGAGGACCGGGGAGCTGTTTTTT. It translates to CASSKRTGELFF.

This rearrangement joins TRBV5-6 to TRBJ2-5, with 10 nucleotides matching TRBD2. V was clipped by 2 bases and J by 1 base; unmatched bases: 5. This CDR3 region has 16 residues. CDR1 and CDR2 (germline): SGHDT, YYEEEE. The CDR3 nucleotides read TGTGCCAGCAGCTTTCCAGCGGGGGGGCTCCAAGAGACCCAGTACTTC. Protein product: CASSFPAGGLQETQYF.

This clone was detected only a few times. CDR3 coding DNA: TGTGCCAGCAGCTTGGGGTGGCCGGGACTTTTGTTTTTT. It yields the protein CASSLGWPGLLFF. J is TRBJ1-4 and V is TRBV5-6; D is perhaps TRBD1 (5 bases). CDR3 size: 13 residues. The germline gives CDR1 SGHDT, CDR2 YYEEEE. Trimming pared 0 bases from V and 15 bases from J, leaving 15 bases between. The whole variable domain, remainder taken from reference TRBV5-6 and TRBJ1-4, is DAGVTQSPTHLIKTRGQQVTLRCSPKSGHDTVSWYQQALGQGPQFIFQYYEEEERQRGNFPDRFSGHQFPNYSSELNVNALLLGDSALYLCASSLGWPGLLFFGSGTQLSVL.

The genes are TRBV30 and TRBJ2-5; D remains ambiguous. The J call may be faulty, since TRBJ2-7 better matches the DNA end. The CDR3 spans 13 residues. Per germline, CDR1 GTSNPN and CDR2 SVGIG (reference sequence). The CDR3 bases are TGTGCCTGGAGTGTTGCTACCACAGACGAGCAGTACTTC. This gives the protein CAWSVATTDEQYF.

The table lists this clone with a count of one. The V gene is TRBV5-1, the J gene TRBJ2-7, with 8 nucleotides matching TRBD1. The CDR3 extends over 14 amino acids. Trimming took 0 bases from V and 4 from J; bases not matched to a gene: 3. CDR1 is SGHRS and CDR2 is YFSETQ in the germline V gene. In DNA form, the CDR3 reads TGCGCCAGCAGCTTGGACAGGGGGGTGTACGAGCAGTACTTC. This encodes CASSLDRGVYEQYF.

This clone turned up a few times. The rearrangement joins TRBV6-1 to TRBJ1-2; 9 bases map to TRBD1. The V segment lost 9 bases and the J segment 6 bases; nucleotides outside the gene matches: 11. This CDR3 region has 14 residues. Looked up from germline, CDR1 is MNHNS and CDR2 is SASEGT. The CDR3 is CASDIGQGRDGYTF. CDR3 nucleotides: TGTGCCAGTGACATAGGACAGGGGAGGGATGGCTACACCTTC.

The chain links TRBV5-1 to TRBJ1-6, with D perhaps matching TRBD1 (5 bases). The germline V gene has CDR1 SGHRS and CDR2 YFSETQ. This CDR3 region has 14 residues. Trimming stripped 0 bases from V and 7 bases from J, with 8 bases between. The CDR3 DNA is TGCGCCAGCAGCTTGGGGGGGGACAATTCACCCCTCCACTTT. This encodes CASSLGGDNSPLHF.

This rearrangement joins TRBV4-2 to TRBJ2-5; tentative D call: TRBD2 (6 bases). This CDR3 is built from 15 residues. From germline, CDR1 is LGHNA and CDR2 YNFKEQ. V was clipped by 2 bases and J by 0 bases, with 10 bases between them. CDR3 protein: CASSQHRDYQETQYF. The CDR3 coding sequence is TGTGCCAGCAGCCAACACCGGGACTACCAAGAGACCCAGTACTTC.

V usage is TRBV7-9 and J usage is TRBJ2-5; 7 nucleotides agree with TRBD2. The J call may be in error: the DNA end matches TRBJ2-7 better. This CDR3 comprises 14 residues. CDR1 and CDR2 from the germline V gene are SEHNR and FQNEAQ (reference sequence). As DNA, the CDR3 is TGTGCCAGCAGCCAAGTGGGGGGAGGGCACGAGCAGTACTTC. This sequence encodes CASSQVGGGHEQYF.

The rearrangement joins TRBV27 to TRBJ1-3, with a tentative D call TRBD1 (5 bases). Per the germline V gene, CDR1 is MNHEY and CDR2 is SMNVEV (reference sequence). Trimming stripped 5 bases from V and 9 bases from J, with 14 bases between. This CDR3 spans 13 amino acids. CDR3 sequence reads: CASSPTDLRTIYF. The DNA for the CDR3 is TGTGCCAGCAGTCCGACAGATTTGCGCACCATATATTTT.

On this clone itself: At one end the junction does not follow the germline gene, possibly because of a read error. The chain carries TRBV7-9 and TRBJ2-3, with 7 bases fitting TRBD2. This CDR3 comprises 18 residues. Per germline, CDR1 SEHNR and CDR2 FQNEAQ (reference sequence). As DNA, the CDR3 is TGTTCCAGCAGCTTAGTACGGGGGGTTTACTCTCGCACAGATACGCAGTATTTT. Translation gives CSSSLVRGVYSRTDTQYF.

J is TRBJ2-5 and V is TRBV7-2; TRBD2 might be the D (5 bases). The DNA end is a closer match to TRBJ2-7, so the J assignment may be wrong. Per the germline V gene, CDR1 is SGHTA and CDR2 is FQGNSA. The CDR3 contains 18 residues. The CDR3 DNA sequence: TGTGCCAGCAGCCCGATACCCCCATGGGGAGTTAGTGGATCCGAGCAGTACTTC. Its protein is CASSPIPPWGVSGSEQYF.

About this clone itself: A junction end diverges from the germline sequence, so it may reflect a read error. Here the CDR3 DNA reads TGTGCCGGCAGCTCCACAGGGGGGCCTTATGGCTACACCTTC. Its translation is CAGSSTGGPYGYTF. The chain couples TRBV9 to TRBJ1-2; 8 bases align to TRBD1. The CDR3 is 14 residues long. Germline V lookup: CDR1 SGDLS, CDR2 YYNGEE.

The V and J genes are TRBV19 and TRBJ2-7; possible D gene TRBD1, 5 bases. Trimming left V 5 bases short and J 0 bases short, with 11 bases between. Looked up from germline, CDR1 is LNHDA and CDR2 is SQIVND (reference sequence). The CDR3 covers 14 residues. The CDR3, as DNA: TGTGCCAGTAGTTCCGGACAAATCTCCTACGAGCAGTACTTC. Protein product: CASSSGQISYEQYF.

The chain recombines TRBV12-5 with TRBJ2-7, with D possibly matching TRBD1 (5 bases). CDR1 and CDR2 from the germline V gene are LGHNT and FRNRAP. The CDR3 has 15 amino acids. Trimming removed 4 bases at V and 2 bases at J, with 15 bases between. CDR3 loop: CASGSVVQAPYEQYF. CDR3 coding DNA: TGTGCTAGTGGTTCGGTCGTACAGGCGCCCTACGAGCAGTACTTC.